Shown below are 21 T cell receptor beta chains from a single sample sequenced in a study of monozygotic twins with inflammatory bowel disease. TCRdb reprocessed the 5' RACE reads, keeping one entry per CDR3 protein, no DNA. Its clone listing holds about 450,000 distinct CDR3 sequences. Material for sequencing was blood. These receptors were obtained from a human donor with ulcerative colitis or Crohn's disease, or a healthy co-twin of an affected twin (not recorded which).

CDR3 amino acids: CSAREAPGNEQFF. V usage is TRBV20-1 and J usage is TRBJ2-1; the D call of TRBD1 rests on TCRdb alone, since no DNA is present to check it. CDR1 is DFQATT and CDR2 is SNEGSKA in the germline V gene (reference sequence). The CDR3 spans 13 residues.

The V gene is TRBV30, the J gene TRBJ2-5; checking the TCRdb D call of TRBD1 is not possible without DNA. This CDR3 comprises 12 residues. Germline loops: CDR1 GTSNPN, CDR2 SVGIG (reference sequence). CDR3 residues: CAYTYPGETQYF.

The chain combines TRBV5-1 with TRBJ1-1. The CDR3 runs 11 residues. Germline CDR1 SGHRS, CDR2 YFSETQ. CDR3 region: CASRDNTEAFF.

This sequence joins TRBV27 and TRBJ2-1. Per the germline V gene, CDR1 is MNHEY and CDR2 is SMNVEV (reference sequence). The CDR3 is made up of 12 amino acids. CDR3 in amino acids: CASSQNSNEQFF.

The rearrangement uses TRBV11-2 and TRBJ2-1; TCRdb designates TRBD2, a call that cannot be tested without DNA. The CDR3 length is 16 residues. The germline V gene encodes CDR1 SGHAT and CDR2 FQNNGV. CDR3 sequence: CASRSLAGGPFHEQFF.

This chain joins TRBV6-2 or TRBV6-3 and TRBJ2-3; TCRdb outputs TRBD2, but without DNA this stays unchecked. Per the germline V gene, CDR1 is MNHEY and CDR2 is SVGEGT. CDR3 length equals 15 residues. CDR3: CASSYLAGGGDTQYF.

The chain's CDR3 is CASSSGLTALTGELFF. J is TRBJ2-2 and V is TRBV7-9; TCRdb returns TRBD2, unconfirmable since there is no DNA. The CDR3 runs to 16 residues. Germline loops: CDR1 SEHNR, CDR2 FQNEAQ (reference sequence).

The chain uses TRBV5-1 and TRBJ2-7; TCRdb returns TRBD2, unconfirmable since there is no DNA. The CDR3 loop spans 15 amino acids. The germline CDR1 and CDR2 sequences are SGHRS and YFSETQ. The CDR3 loop is CASSLAGTSDYEQYF.

V gene TRBV5-5 combines with J gene TRBJ2-7; lacking DNA, the TRBD2 call made by TCRdb goes unchecked. The V gene's germline CDR1 is SGHKS and CDR2 YYEKEE (reference sequence). The CDR3 is made up of 14 amino acids. CDR3 in amino acids: CASSPLGTSGEQYF.

The chain combines TRBV11-2 with TRBJ2-3; the TCRdb D gene call, TRBD1, has no DNA to confirm it. The CDR3 is made up of 15 amino acids. Germline V gene lookup returns CDR1 SGHAT and CDR2 FQNNGV. CDR3 protein: CASSFSGPRTDTQYF.

This sequence joins TRBV6-2 or TRBV6-3 and TRBJ2-3; TCRdb names TRBD1, which stays unverified in the absence of DNA. Germline CDR1 reads MNHEY; CDR2 reads SVGEGT. The CDR3 sequence is 16 residues long. CDR3 in amino acids: CASSPRTPGGTDTQYF.

J is TRBJ2-1 and V is TRBV7-9; TCRdb indicates TRBD1, and absent DNA this call remains unverified. The CDR3 spans 16 residues. Germline-derived CDR1 and CDR2 are SEHNR and FQNEAQ (reference sequence). CDR3: CASSPAREPSYNEQFF.

The chain links TRBV4-1 to TRBJ2-7; TCRdb returns TRBD1, unconfirmable since there is no DNA. The CDR3 has 15 residues. Germline V gene data show CDR1 as MGHRA and CDR2 as YSYEKL. The CDR3 spells CASSQDSTGGYEQYF.

This sequence joins TRBV7-9 and TRBJ1-4. This CDR3 comprises 17 residues. Germline V lookup: CDR1 SEHNR, CDR2 FQNEAQ (reference sequence). This chain's CDR3 is CASSLAKGQLTNEKLFF.

V gene TRBV6-1 combines with J gene TRBJ2-6; TCRdb proposes TRBD1, but this gene call is untestable without DNA. The CDR3 consists of 17 residues. Looked up from germline, CDR1 is MNHNS and CDR2 is SASEGT. The CDR3 reads CASSAGQSYSGANVLTF.

The chain has TRBV12-5 and TRBJ1-1. Per germline, CDR1 LGHNT and CDR2 FRNRAP. The CDR3 totals 13 residues. The CDR3 sequence is CASGFPAGTEAFF.

The chain carries TRBV19 and TRBJ1-2; TCRdb's D call of TRBD1 is untestable without DNA. This CDR3 is built from 12 residues. CDR1 is LNHDA and CDR2 is SQIVND in the germline V gene (reference sequence). The CDR3: CASTDRVDGYTF.

The CDR3 protein is CASSLPGKAPEAFF. This chain connects TRBV5-1 to TRBJ1-1. There are 14 residues in the CDR3. The germline gives CDR1 SGHRS, CDR2 YFSETQ.

This sequence joins TRBV28 and TRBJ1-5; TCRdb outputs TRBD1, but without DNA this stays unchecked. The length of the CDR3 is 14 residues. Per germline, CDR1 MDHEN and CDR2 SYDVKM. CDR3 amino acids: CASSDTGSNQPQHF.

This sequence joins TRBV5-1 and TRBJ2-1. The CDR3 consists of 13 residues. Germline CDR1 SGHRS, CDR2 YFSETQ. CDR3 amino acids: CASSWDRGNEQFF.

V and J are TRBV6-2 or TRBV6-3 and TRBJ1-5. The CDR3 extends over 13 amino acids. The V gene's germline CDR1 is MNHEY and CDR2 SVGEGT. The CDR3 here is CASNAMGGQPQHF.